This T cell receptor beta chain was obtained from a study of blood T cell repertoires in COVID-19. V shed 5 bases and J 4 bases; nucleotides not matched to a gene: 19. Germline CDR1 and CDR2: LNHDA and SQIVND (reference sequence). The CDR3 is 19 residues long. Per the original methods: Estimation of nucleated cell counts was performed using reference gene primer amplification. Only in-frame clones appear in the TCRdb table, and some are missing; sequencing was by immunoSEQ multiplex PCR. Clonal size and the V and J genes are those of that table, whereas D and trimming came from the DNA. The sample records some 57,000 clones, 85% to 90% being singletons.

The sequenced sample was peripheral blood. The sequence came from a human donor in a cohort sampled during active COVID-19. V gene TRBV19 combines with J gene TRBJ2-2; 7 bases fit TRBD1. CDR3 sequence (DNA): TGTGCCAGTAGTCCCGGCCGGGACAGTTTTACTAGTCGCACCGGGGAGCTGTTTTTT. Translation: CASSPGRDSFTSRTGELFF.